A selection of T cell receptor beta chains follows, all from one sample in a study of regulatory T cells in long-lasting Graves disease. In TCRdb, the multiplex PCR reads were re-called with MiXCR into one record per CDR3 protein. The sample lists a few hundred thousand distinct CDR3 sequences; 23% were seen once. The sample in question was peripheral blood mononuclear cells (PBMCs), obtained when the disease was refractory, from a patient treated with antithyroid drugs. The receptors were sampled from a female donor with Graves disease. The CDR3 runs from the conserved cysteine through the conserved F or W. The D gene is left open where the match is weak. Expanded clones are given a class, and other clones once, few, many or no size at all.

D,V,length,J,size,CDR3,DNA
NA,TRBV2,12,TRBJ2-1,few,CASSESRNEQFF,TGTGCCAGCAGTGAATCCCGTAATGAGCAGTTCTTC
TRBD2,TRBV7-8,17,TRBJ2-3,NA,CASRSLAGPTSTDTQYF,TGTGCCAGCAGGTCACTAGCGGGTCCTACTAGCACAGATACGCAGTATTTT
NA,TRBV20-1,13,TRBJ1-6,NA,CSALDGGLSPLHF,TGCAGTGCCCTCGACGGGGGGCTTTCACCCCTCCACTTT
NA,TRBV28,12,TRBJ1-6,NA,CASRPAGSPLHF,TGTGCCAGCAGGCCCGCCGGTTCACCCCTCCACTTT
NA,TRBV2,13,TRBJ1-2,many,CASSEAPGDGYTF,TGTGCCAGCAGTGAAGCGCCAGGGGATGGCTACACCTTC
TRBD1,TRBV19,12,TRBJ1-1,few,CASSTRTGEAFF,TGTGCCAGTAGTACCCGGACAGGGGAAGCTTTCTTT
NA,TRBV27,17,TRBJ1-3,few,CASSLSGPQSSGNTIYF,TGTGCCAGCAGTTTATCAGGTCCCCAGAGCTCTGGAAACACCATATATTTT
NA,TRBV14,13,TRBJ1-4,NA,CASSLRVAEKLFF,TGTGCCAGCAGCCTCCGTGTCGCCGAAAAACTGTTTTTT
NA,TRBV4-3,15,TRBJ1-5,NA,CASSQDVEGNQPQHF,TGCGCCAGCAGCCAAGATGTGGAGGGCAATCAGCCCCAGCATTTT
NA,TRBV20-1,16,TRBJ2-1,NA,CSAIHFGGTPYNEQFF,TGCAGTGCTATCCACTTTGGCGGGACCCCATACAATGAGCAGTTCTTC
NA,TRBV18,12,TRBJ1-1,many,CASSPPGTEAFF,TGTGCCAGCAGCCCGCCGGGCACTGAAGCTTTCTTT
NA,TRBV28,17,TRBJ2-7,many,CASSYGTSGRAGYEQYF,TGTGCCAGCAGCTACGGGACTTCAGGACGGGCGGGCTACGAGCAGTACTTC
TRBD1,TRBV25-1,14,TRBJ1-5,NA,CASSAQGKDQPQHF,TGTGCCAGCAGTGCACAGGGGAAGGATCAGCCCCAGCATTTT
TRBD2,TRBV7-9,16,TRBJ2-3,few,CASSLSSGSLTDTQYF,TGTGCCAGCAGCTTATCTAGCGGGAGTTTGACAGATACGCAGTATTTT
TRBD2,TRBV7-2,18,TRBJ2-5,many,CASRQGGLAGGGQETQYF,TGTGCCAGCAGACAGGGGGGACTAGCGGGAGGTGGGCAAGAGACCCAGTACTTC
NA,TRBV10-3,18,TRBJ2-1,NA,CAISEKRFSGASYNEQFF,TGTGCCATCAGTGAGAAGAGGTTCTCGGGAGCCTCCTACAATGAGCAGTTCTTC
NA,TRBV20-1,14,TRBJ2-2,NA,CSASGSSGTGELFF,TGCAGTGCTAGTGGGTCCTCGGGGACCGGGGAGCTGTTTTTT
NA,TRBV20-1,17,TRBJ1-1,few,CSARDPGAGWYGTEAFF,TGCAGTGCTAGAGATCCAGGGGCAGGGTGGTATGGCACTGAAGCTTTCTTT
NA,TRBV12-3/TRBV12-4,16,TRBJ1-5,NA,CASSFSATGSNQPQHF,TGTGCCAGCAGTTTCTCCGCCACAGGGAGCAATCAGCCCCAGCATTTT
TRBD1,TRBV28,17,TRBJ2-5,many,CASSQPGTGKGGETQYF,TGTGCCAGCAGTCAGCCCGGGACAGGGAAGGGAGGAGAGACCCAGTACTTC
NA,TRBV5-1,13,TRBJ1-5,few,CASSLQPNQPQHF,TGCGCCAGCAGCTTACAACCTAATCAGCCCCAGCATTTT
NA,TRBV2,14,TRBJ1-2,few,CASKSMVSNYGYTF,TGTGCCAGCAAATCCATGGTATCAAACTATGGCTACACCTTC
TRBD2,TRBV15,13,TRBJ2-2,few,CATSNSGSGELFF,TGTGCCACCAGCAATAGCGGGAGCGGGGAGCTGTTTTTT
NA,TRBV19,14,TRBJ2-5,NA,CASSMTGSGETQYF,TGTGCCAGTAGTATGACCGGGAGTGGCGAGACCCAGTACTTC
TRBD2,TRBV27,15,TRBJ2-4,few,CASSSGGAGQNIQYF,TGTGCCAGCAGTTCGGGGGGAGCGGGCCAAAACATTCAGTACTTC
NA,TRBV20-1,14,TRBJ2-7,NA,CSAPTNPEPYEQYF,TGCAGTGCTCCAACCAACCCGGAGCCCTACGAGCAGTACTTC
TRBD1,TRBV18,14,TRBJ2-7,NA,CASSGQEKLREQYF,TGTGCCAGCTCAGGACAGGAGAAACTACGCGAGCAGTACTTC
NA,TRBV3-1,13,TRBJ2-5,many,CASSPGNQETQYF,TGTGCCAGCAGCCCGGGGAACCAAGAGACCCAGTACTTC
TRBD2,TRBV28,14,TRBJ2-3,few,CASRWGGATDTQYF,TGTGCCAGCCGATGGGGGGGAGCCACAGATACGCAGTATTTT
NA,TRBV29-1,11,TRBJ2-7,NA,CSVELGAEQYF,TGCAGCGTTGAATTAGGGGCCGAGCAGTACTTC
NA,TRBV29-1,12,TRBJ1-1,many,CSVVSSDTEAFF,TGCAGCGTTGTCAGCTCCGACACTGAAGCTTTCTTT
NA,TRBV29-1,16,TRBJ2-6,few,CSVGLDPDSGANVLTF,TGCAGCGTTGGTTTGGACCCCGACTCTGGGGCCAACGTCCTGACTTTC
NA,TRBV15,18,TRBJ1-3,NA,CATSRAITGGPVGNTIYF,TGTGCCACCAGCAGAGCGATTACCGGGGGACCAGTTGGAAACACCATATATTTT
TRBD1,TRBV11-1,15,TRBJ2-1,NA,CASSLVRGQYNEQFF,TGTGCCAGCAGCTTGGTGAGGGGGCAGTACAATGAGCAGTTCTTC
TRBD2,TRBV7-2,17,TRBJ2-3,NA,CASSLDRTSGDTDTQYF,TGTGCCAGCAGCTTAGACAGGACTAGCGGGGACACAGATACGCAGTATTTT
NA,TRBV10-1,14,TRBJ2-5,few,CASRFLTVRETQYF,TGCGCCAGCAGATTCCTAACAGTGAGGGAGACCCAGTACTTC
TRBD1,TRBV6-9,16,TRBJ2-5,many,CASSYSTGQGQETQYF,TGTGCCAGCAGTTACAGTACGGGACAGGGCCAAGAGACCCAGTACTTC
NA,TRBV28,13,TRBJ2-7,few,CASSFPDIYEQYF,TGTGCCAGCAGTTTCCCGGACATCTACGAGCAGTACTTC
NA,TRBV29-1,14,TRBJ2-3,NA,CSVVSGLQADTQYF,TGCAGCGTTGTGTCAGGGTTACAGGCAGATACGCAGTATTTT
TRBD1,TRBV20-1,14,TRBJ2-7,NA,CSARPGQGLYEQYF,TGCAGTGCTAGGCCGGGACAGGGGCTTTACGAGCAGTACTTC
NA,TRBV2,15,TRBJ2-5,NA,CASSELTSTRGTQYF,TGTGCCAGCAGTGAACTTACTAGCACCCGGGGAACCCAGTACTTC
NA,TRBV28,13,TRBJ2-5,many,CASSLLGRETQYF,TGTGCCAGCAGTTTATTGGGGAGGGAGACCCAGTACTTC
TRBD1,TRBV13,14,TRBJ2-5,few,CASSHADRQETQYF,TGTGCCAGCAGCCACGCGGACAGGCAAGAGACCCAGTACTTC
NA,TRBV7-9,16,TRBJ2-2,few,CASSSTSGGNTGELFF,TGTGCCAGCAGCTCCACTAGTGGGGGGAACACCGGGGAGCTGTTTTTT
NA,TRBV14,13,TRBJ1-2,NA,CASSQAENYGYTF,TGTGCCAGCAGCCAAGCAGAGAACTATGGCTACACCTTC
NA,TRBV28,13,TRBJ1-2,many,CASNVAGNYGYTF,TGTGCCAGCAATGTAGCCGGAAACTATGGCTACACCTTC
NA,TRBV5-8,16,TRBJ1-2,many,CASSLGSTVANYGYTF,TGTGCCAGCAGCTTGGGGTCGACAGTCGCTAACTATGGCTACACCTTC
NA,TRBV20-1,18,TRBJ2-5,NA,CSATGMGGSRQDQETQYF,TGCAGTGCCACGGGGATGGGTGGGAGCAGACAGGACCAAGAGACCCAGTACTTC
NA,TRBV29-1,13,TRBJ2-2,NA,CSVVPTNTGELFF,TGCAGCGTTGTTCCGACGAACACCGGGGAGCTGTTTTTT
NA,TRBV20-1,17,TRBJ2-6,NA,CSARVGGDGRGANVLTF,TGCAGTGCTAGAGTGGGTGGGGATGGTCGTGGGGCCAACGTCCTGACTTTC
NA,TRBV7-2,13,TRBJ2-5,many,CASSLRQATTQYF,TGTGCCAGCAGCTTAAGGCAGGCTACGACCCAGTACTTC
NA,TRBV5-1,16,TRBJ2-7,many,CASSLSEAGRIYEQYF,TGCGCCAGCAGCTTGTCCGAGGCAGGACGAATCTACGAGCAGTACTTC
TRBD1,TRBV19,14,TRBJ1-1,NA,CASSMGQLDTEAFF,TGTGCCAGTAGTATGGGACAGTTGGACACTGAAGCTTTCTTT